Listed below are T cell receptor beta chains from one sample, sequenced in a study of OX40 agonist ivuxolimab in advanced cancers. Produced via immunoSEQ multiplex PCR; TCRdb's table is partial and in-frame only. The top ten clones hold around 0.33% of a sample with about 79,000 clones, about 90% of them seen once. The specimen was CD4+ or CD8+ T cells sorted from blood, collected in a trial of the OX40 agonist ivuxolimab. The receptors come from an adult with an advanced solid tumor such as melanoma, head and neck, liver or kidney cancer. Both conserved end residues are part of each CDR3. The order of the fields is CDR3 protein, CDR3 DNA, J gene, D gene, V gene, clone size, CDR3 length. A D gene is named only where the DNA matches it firmly. Some rows mark clone size as missing; the rest say once, few, many or name a class of expanded clone.

CDR3 protein: CASSTGQGKPESPLHF; CDR3 DNA: TGTGCCAGTAGTACAGGACAGGGGAAGCCAGAATCACCCCTCCACTTT; J gene: TRBJ1-6; D gene: TRBD1; V gene: TRBV19; clone size: once; CDR3 length: 16
CDR3 protein: CASRSSASGANVLTF; CDR3 DNA: TGTGCCAGCAGGTCATCAGCCTCTGGGGCCAACGTCCTGACTTTC; J gene: TRBJ2-6; D gene: .; V gene: TRBV2; clone size: .; CDR3 length: 15
CDR3 protein: CASSSGWGTDTQYF; CDR3 DNA: TGTGCCAGCAGTTCGGGCTGGGGCACAGATACGCAGTATTTT; J gene: TRBJ2-3; D gene: .; V gene: TRBV7-9; clone size: .; CDR3 length: 14
CDR3 protein: CASRTTGRYNEQFF; CDR3 DNA: TGTGCCAGCAGGACGACAGGGAGGTACAATGAGCAGTTCTTC; J gene: TRBJ2-1; D gene: .; V gene: TRBV2; clone size: .; CDR3 length: 14
CDR3 protein: CASSLAQQGWGEQFF; CDR3 DNA: TGTGCCAGCAGTTTGGCCCAACAGGGATGGGGTGAGCAGTTCTTC; J gene: TRBJ2-1; D gene: .; V gene: TRBV28; clone size: .; CDR3 length: 15
CDR3 protein: CASNLEGANTGELFF; CDR3 DNA: TGCGCCAGCAACCTTGAGGGTGCGAACACCGGGGAGCTGTTTTTT; J gene: TRBJ2-2; D gene: .; V gene: TRBV5-1; clone size: .; CDR3 length: 15
CDR3 protein: CSVEGDATNEKLFF; CDR3 DNA: TGCAGCGTTGAAGGGGATGCAACTAATGAAAAACTGTTTTTT; J gene: TRBJ1-4; D gene: .; V gene: TRBV29-1; clone size: .; CDR3 length: 14
CDR3 protein: CASSSRGRFSNQPQHF; CDR3 DNA: TGTGCCAGTAGTTCCCGGGGACGGTTTAGCAATCAGCCCCAGCATTTT; J gene: TRBJ1-5; D gene: .; V gene: TRBV19; clone size: .; CDR3 length: 16
CDR3 protein: CASSSGRENGYTF; CDR3 DNA: TGCGCCAGCAGCTCGGGACGAGAAAATGGCTACACCTTC; J gene: TRBJ1-2; D gene: .; V gene: TRBV5-1; clone size: .; CDR3 length: 13
CDR3 protein: CASSQRGGGPYEQYF; CDR3 DNA: TGCGCCAGCAGCCAACGGGGCGGGGGGCCGTACGAGCAGTACTTC; J gene: TRBJ2-7; D gene: TRBD2; V gene: TRBV4-1; clone size: .; CDR3 length: 15
CDR3 protein: CASSLRTYSPLHF; CDR3 DNA: TGTGCCAGCAGTTTACGCACCTATTCACCCCTCCACTTT; J gene: TRBJ1-6; D gene: .; V gene: TRBV27; clone size: .; CDR3 length: 13
CDR3 protein: CASSLGVSGGQETQYF; CDR3 DNA: TGCGCCAGCAGCTTGGGTGTTAGCGGGGGCCAAGAGACCCAGTACTTC; J gene: TRBJ2-5; D gene: TRBD2; V gene: TRBV5-1; clone size: once; CDR3 length: 16
CDR3 protein: CASSEDADTGYQPQHF; CDR3 DNA: TGTGCCAGCAGTGAGGATGCGGACACTGGTTATCAGCCCCAGCATTTT; J gene: TRBJ1-5; D gene: .; V gene: TRBV6-1; clone size: .; CDR3 length: 16
CDR3 protein: CASSQGGTLITDTQYF; CDR3 DNA: TGTGCCAGCAGCCAAGGAGGGACCCTAATCACAGATACGCAGTATTTT; J gene: TRBJ2-3; D gene: .; V gene: TRBV4-2; clone size: .; CDR3 length: 16
CDR3 protein: CATSREGVGQGALNTEAFF; CDR3 DNA: TGTGCCACCAGCAGAGAAGGCGTGGGGCAGGGGGCCTTGAACACTGAAGCTTTCTTT; J gene: TRBJ1-1; D gene: TRBD1; V gene: TRBV15; clone size: .; CDR3 length: 19
CDR3 protein: CASRLRVQVAGGVSYEQYF; CDR3 DNA: TGTGCCAGCAGGCTTAGAGTGCAGGTAGCGGGGGGCGTCTCCTACGAGCAGTACTTC; J gene: TRBJ2-7; D gene: TRBD2; V gene: TRBV11-2; clone size: .; CDR3 length: 19
CDR3 protein: CASSHLEVKNYGYTF; CDR3 DNA: TGTGCCAGCAGCCATCTTGAGGTTAAGAACTATGGCTACACCTTC; J gene: TRBJ1-2; D gene: .; V gene: TRBV14; clone size: .; CDR3 length: 15
CDR3 protein: CASSHQGQRGYTF; CDR3 DNA: TGTGCCAGCAGCCACCAGGGGCAGAGGGGCTACACCTTC; J gene: TRBJ1-2; D gene: .; V gene: TRBV7-9; clone size: few; CDR3 length: 13
CDR3 protein: CASSPIRDRGLRTGELFF; CDR3 DNA: TGTGCCAGCAGCCCCATCCGGGACAGGGGGCTCCGCACCGGGGAGCTGTTTTTT; J gene: TRBJ2-2; D gene: TRBD1; V gene: TRBV11-1; clone size: .; CDR3 length: 18
CDR3 protein: CASSPDSITDTQYF; CDR3 DNA: TGTGCCAGCTCACCGGACAGCATCACAGATACGCAGTATTTT; J gene: TRBJ2-3; D gene: .; V gene: TRBV18; clone size: .; CDR3 length: 14
CDR3 protein: CASSQGAETYNQPQHF; CDR3 DNA: TGCGCCAGCAGCCAAGGAGCAGAAACCTACAATCAGCCCCAGCATTTT; J gene: TRBJ1-5; D gene: .; V gene: TRBV4-1; clone size: .; CDR3 length: 16
CDR3 protein: CASSPDGYGYTF; CDR3 DNA: TGTGCCAGCAGCCCGGACGGATATGGCTACACCTTC; J gene: TRBJ1-2; D gene: .; V gene: TRBV5-8; clone size: once; CDR3 length: 12
CDR3 protein: CASIMLRQGLSKAFF; CDR3 DNA: TGTGCCAGTATAATGTTGAGACAGGGATTATCGAAGGCTTTCTTT; J gene: TRBJ1-1; D gene: TRBD1; V gene: TRBV19; clone size: .; CDR3 length: 15
CDR3 protein: CASTRMVSTNEKLFF; CDR3 DNA: TGTGCCAGCACCCGTATGGTGTCCACTAATGAAAAACTGTTTTTT; J gene: TRBJ1-4; D gene: .; V gene: TRBV7-6; clone size: .; CDR3 length: 15
CDR3 protein: CAAGQGMNNSPLHF; CDR3 DNA: TGTGCCGCGGGACAGGGGATGAATAATTCACCCCTCCACTTT; J gene: TRBJ1-6; D gene: TRBD1; V gene: TRBV2; clone size: .; CDR3 length: 14
CDR3 protein: CASSYSGDRNEQFF; CDR3 DNA: TGTGCCAGCAGTTACTCGGGGGACCGCAATGAGCAGTTCTTC; J gene: TRBJ2-1; D gene: .; V gene: TRBV6-5; clone size: .; CDR3 length: 14
CDR3 protein: CASSSQGPGELFF; CDR3 DNA: TGTGCCAGCAGTTCACAGGGGCCCGGGGAGCTGTTTTTT; J gene: TRBJ2-2; D gene: TRBD1; V gene: TRBV28; clone size: few; CDR3 length: 13
CDR3 protein: CASSYSIDRVGGYTF; CDR3 DNA: TGTGCCAGCAGTTACTCAATCGACAGGGTTGGAGGCTACACCTTC; J gene: TRBJ1-2; D gene: TRBD1; V gene: TRBV6-5; clone size: .; CDR3 length: 15
CDR3 protein: CASSLVANTGELFF; CDR3 DNA: TGTGCCAGCAGCTTAGTTGCTAACACCGGGGAGCTGTTTTTT; J gene: TRBJ2-2; D gene: .; V gene: TRBV11-3; clone size: .; CDR3 length: 14
CDR3 protein: CASSSTGRQETQYF; CDR3 DNA: TGTGCCAGCAGCTCGACAGGCCGCCAAGAGACCCAGTACTTC; J gene: TRBJ2-5; D gene: .; V gene: TRBV5-4; clone size: .; CDR3 length: 14
CDR3 protein: CASSLAGGNNEQFF; CDR3 DNA: TGTGCCAGCAGCTTAGCGGGGGGGAACAATGAGCAGTTCTTC; J gene: TRBJ2-1; D gene: TRBD2; V gene: TRBV7-2; clone size: .; CDR3 length: 14
CDR3 protein: CAISVRGLAGAYSYNEQFF; CDR3 DNA: TGTGCCATCAGTGTCCGGGGACTAGCGGGAGCGTACTCCTACAATGAGCAGTTCTTC; J gene: TRBJ2-1; D gene: TRBD2; V gene: TRBV10-3; clone size: .; CDR3 length: 19
CDR3 protein: CASKPQGGNQPQHF; CDR3 DNA: TGTGCCAGCAAGCCACAGGGGGGCAATCAGCCCCAGCATTTT; J gene: TRBJ1-5; D gene: TRBD1; V gene: TRBV2; clone size: .; CDR3 length: 14
CDR3 protein: CASSFSTGGANNEQFF; CDR3 DNA: TGTGCCAGCAGCTTCTCGACAGGGGGCGCCAACAATGAGCAGTTCTTC; J gene: TRBJ2-1; D gene: TRBD1; V gene: TRBV11-3; clone size: once; CDR3 length: 16
CDR3 protein: CASSPPGTGLAKNIQYF; CDR3 DNA: TGTGCCAGCAGCCCTCCCGGGACAGGGTTAGCCAAAAACATTCAGTACTTC; J gene: TRBJ2-4; D gene: TRBD1; V gene: TRBV7-9; clone size: .; CDR3 length: 17
CDR3 protein: CASSQAGSPGTGNTIYF; CDR3 DNA: TGTGCCAGCAGCCAAGCGGGATCTCCTGGCACTGGAAACACCATATATTTT; J gene: TRBJ1-3; D gene: .; V gene: TRBV4-2; clone size: .; CDR3 length: 17
CDR3 protein: CASSLNRGQGPEQYF; CDR3 DNA: TGCGCCAGCAGCTTAAACCGAGGACAGGGCCCCGAGCAGTACTTC; J gene: TRBJ2-7; D gene: TRBD1; V gene: TRBV5-1; clone size: .; CDR3 length: 15
CDR3 protein: CASSLGGSLGVNTEAFF; CDR3 DNA: TGTGCCAGCAGCTTGGGAGGGTCTCTGGGGGTGAACACTGAAGCTTTCTTT; J gene: TRBJ1-1; D gene: .; V gene: TRBV5-4; clone size: .; CDR3 length: 17
CDR3 protein: CASNLGGQDTEAFF; CDR3 DNA: TGTGCCAGCAACCTAGGCGGACAGGACACTGAAGCTTTCTTT; J gene: TRBJ1-1; D gene: TRBD1; V gene: TRBV6-5; clone size: once; CDR3 length: 14
CDR3 protein: CASSFEGAGEQFF; CDR3 DNA: TGTGCCAGCAGCTTTGAGGGGGCAGGTGAGCAGTTCTTC; J gene: TRBJ2-1; D gene: TRBD1; V gene: TRBV11-3; clone size: .; CDR3 length: 13
CDR3 protein: CASSPGQGFNQPQHF; CDR3 DNA: TGTGCCAGCAGCCCGGGACAGGGTTTCAATCAGCCCCAGCATTTT; J gene: TRBJ1-5; D gene: TRBD1; V gene: TRBV11-3; clone size: .; CDR3 length: 15
CDR3 protein: CASTPGGSYGYTF; CDR3 DNA: TGTGCCAGTACCCCTGGGGGGAGCTATGGCTACACCTTC; J gene: TRBJ1-2; D gene: .; V gene: TRBV19; clone size: .; CDR3 length: 13
CDR3 protein: CASSQIPMGTGPLSGANVLTF; CDR3 DNA: TGTGCCAGCAGCCAAATTCCAATGGGGACAGGGCCGTTATCTGGGGCCAACGTCCTGACTTTC; J gene: TRBJ2-6; D gene: TRBD1; V gene: TRBV14; clone size: .; CDR3 length: 21
CDR3 protein: CASSYFGQGQSEAFF; CDR3 DNA: TGTGCCAGCAGCTATTTCGGACAGGGCCAAAGTGAAGCTTTCTTT; J gene: TRBJ1-1; D gene: TRBD1; V gene: TRBV7-2; clone size: .; CDR3 length: 15
CDR3 protein: CASSGPRGLGEKLFF; CDR3 DNA: TGTGCCAGCAGCGGCCCTCGGGGGCTAGGGGAAAAACTGTTTTTT; J gene: TRBJ1-4; D gene: .; V gene: TRBV7-2; clone size: .; CDR3 length: 15
CDR3 protein: CASSRTGSYYGYTF; CDR3 DNA: TGTGCCAGCAGCCGGACAGGGTCATACTATGGCTACACCTTC; J gene: TRBJ1-2; D gene: TRBD1; V gene: TRBV5-5; clone size: once; CDR3 length: 14
CDR3 protein: CAIKAPVEETQYF; CDR3 DNA: TGTGCCATCAAAGCCCCAGTGGAGGAGACCCAGTACTTC; J gene: TRBJ2-5; D gene: .; V gene: TRBV10-3; clone size: .; CDR3 length: 13
CDR3 protein: CASSHVSTGSDEQFF; CDR3 DNA: TGCGCCAGCAGCCACGTATCAACAGGGAGCGATGAGCAGTTCTTC; J gene: TRBJ2-1; D gene: .; V gene: TRBV5-1; clone size: .; CDR3 length: 15